The 27 T cell receptor beta chains reported below all come from one sample, sequenced in a study of T cell responses to AZD1222 COVID-19 vaccine. Libraries were prepared by immunoSEQ multiplex PCR; TCRdb keeps only in-frame clonotypes and omits some of them. Here the sample spans about 180,000 clones, 88% being singletons. Sequenced material: peripheral blood, taken 28 days after the second AZD1222 dose. The receptor set was obtained from an adult who received the AZD1222 COVID-19 vaccine.

This chain joins TRBV6-5 and TRBJ2-5; possibly TRBD2 for D (5 bases). The germline CDR1 and CDR2 sequences are MNHEY and SVGAGI. The CDR3 spans 12 residues. The V gene lost 5 bases and the J gene lost 1 base, with 5 bases spanning the gap. In DNA, the CDR3 is TGTGCCAGCAGTACTAGCCAAGAGACCCAGTACTTC. It is translated as CASSTSQETQYF.

The chain recombines TRBV28 with TRBJ1-1; tentative D call: TRBD1 (5 bases). V was cut by 6 bases and J by 1 base, with 6 bases left in between. CDR1 is MDHEN and CDR2 is SYDVKM in the germline V gene. The CDR3 covers 12 residues. The chain's CDR3 is CASSTGNTEAFF. The DNA of the CDR3 is TGTGCCAGCAGCACAGGGAACACTGAAGCTTTCTTT.

This clone was counted a single time. V and J are TRBV30 and TRBJ2-3, with D possibly matching TRBD2 (6 bases). V lost 6 bases to trimming and J lost 0 bases, with 13 bases between them. CDR3 length: 14 amino acids. CDR1 and CDR2 (germline): GTSNPN, SVGIG (reference sequence). The CDR3 DNA reads TGTGCCTGTAAGCAGAGCGGGAGCACAGATACGCAGTATTTT. Amino acids: CACKQSGSTDTQYF.

The chain carries TRBV28 and TRBJ1-4; possible D gene TRBD1, 6 bases. This CDR3 is built from 14 residues. The germline V gene has CDR1 MDHEN and CDR2 SYDVKM. Trimming removed 2 bases at V and 5 bases at J, with 9 bases between. The CDR3 bases are TGTGCCAGCAGTTTACCACAGGGCAATGAAAAACTGTTTTTT. Protein sequence: CASSLPQGNEKLFF.

This sequence joins TRBV5-1 and TRBJ2-1; 13 bases fit TRBD2. Germline assignment: CDR1 SGHRS and CDR2 YFSETQ. CDR3 size: 16 residues. Trimming cost V 4 bases and J 0 bases; bases outside gene matches: 1. CDR3 loop: CASSRTSGSSYNEQFF. As DNA, the CDR3 is TGCGCCAGCAGCCGGACTAGCGGGAGCTCCTACAATGAGCAGTTCTTC.

V gene TRBV28 combines with J gene TRBJ1-5; no definite D call. The CDR3 has 12 residues. Trimming stripped 3 bases from V and 11 bases from J, with 11 bases between. Germline values: CDR1 MDHEN, CDR2 SYDVKM. CDR3 coding DNA: TGTGCCAGCAGTTTTAGACTCGGGGCCCAGCATTTT. This encodes CASSFRLGAQHF.

The gene calls are TRBV19 and TRBJ2-2; TRBD2 might be the D (6 bases). The CDR3 sequence is 17 residues long. CDR1 is LNHDA, CDR2 SQIVND, per germline (reference sequence). V was shortened by 1 base and J by 2 bases, with 14 bases between the two germline ends. CDR3 sequence (DNA): TGTGCCAGTAGTATAGCACCGGGAGCGATAAACACCGGGGAGCTGTTTTTT. As protein: CASSIAPGAINTGELFF.

The J gene is TRBJ2-7, the V gene TRBV5-6; D unresolved. Germline CDR1 reads SGHDT; CDR2 reads YYEEEE. The V gene lost 5 bases and the J gene lost 0 bases, with 12 bases spanning the gap. CDR3 length: 14 amino acids. In DNA, the CDR3 is TGTGCCAGCAGTAGACGGTTGGACTCCTACGAGCAGTACTTC. It yields the protein CASSRRLDSYEQYF.

V and J are TRBV24-1 and TRBJ2-5; 8 positions agree with TRBD2. V lost 4 bases, J lost 5 bases, and 8 bases stayed unmatched. The CDR3 spans 15 residues. CDR1 and CDR2 (germline): KGHDR, SFDVKD. CDR3 nucleotide sequence: TGTGCCACCAGTGAGGGAGCGGGAGATCTGGAGACCCAGTACTTC. Translated: CATSEGAGDLETQYF.

This sequence joins TRBV3-1 (or the pseudogene TRBV3-2) and TRBJ1-4, with D possibly matching TRBD1 (6 bases). There are 15 residues in the CDR3. Germline values: CDR1 LGHDT, CDR2 YNNKEL (reference sequence). V was cut by 4 bases and J by 3 bases, with 12 bases left in between. CDR3 loop: CASSPGGQPNEKLFF. Here the CDR3 DNA reads TGTGCCAGCAGCCCCGGGGGGCAGCCTAATGAAAAACTGTTTTTT.

This chain uses TRBV9 with TRBJ2-7; D gene unclear. The CDR3 length is 15 residues. V was shortened by 0 bases and J by 7 bases, with 17 bases between the two germline ends. In germline, CDR1 is SGDLS, CDR2 YYNGEE. CDR3 sequence (DNA): TGTGCCAGCAGCGTAGGAGTAGCATCCTCTAGGGAGCAGTACTTC. Translating gives CASSVGVASSREQYF.

The CDR3 nucleotides read TGTGCCAGTAGCCTTGGGAACTCAGCCGAGCAGTACTTC. Encoded protein: CASSLGNSAEQYF. The chain is built from TRBV19 and TRBJ2-7; no clear D. Germline V gene lookup returns CDR1 LNHDA and CDR2 SQIVND (reference sequence). The CDR3 length is 13 residues. The V gene lost 6 bases and the J gene lost 6 bases, with 15 bases spanning the gap.

Notes on this clone: This sample includes further DNA sequences coding for the same CDR3. V and J are TRBV18 and TRBJ1-2, with no clear D. The CDR3 extends over 13 amino acids. Germline CDR1 is KGHSH and CDR2 is LQKENI. V was trimmed by 1 base and J by 3 bases, leaving 6 bases between them. The CDR3 DNA is TGTGCCAGCTCACCACGGGAGGACTATGGCTACACCTTC. As protein: CASSPREDYGYTF. The complete variable domain, with remaining parts taken from reference TRBV18 and TRBJ1-2, reads NAGVMQNPRHLVRRRGQEARLRCSPMKGHSHVYWYRQLPEEGLKFMVYLQKENIIDESGMPKERFSAEFPKEGPSILRIQQVVRGDSAAYFCASSPREDYGYTFGSGTRLTVV.

This rearrangement joins TRBV6-4 to TRBJ2-7; possibly TRBD2 for D (6 bases). V was clipped by 5 bases and J by 6 bases, with 11 bases between them. The germline V gene has CDR1 MRHNA and CDR2 SNTAGT. The length of the CDR3 is 12 residues. In nucleotides, the CDR3 is TGTGCCAGCAGTTCCCCAGCGGGCGAGCAGTACTTC. Its translation is CASSSPAGEQYF.

This clone was seen once. V is TRBV5-1 and J is TRBJ2-7; weak D call: TRBD2 (5 bases). CDR1 is SGHRS, CDR2 YFSETQ, per germline. The length of the CDR3 is 13 residues. V lost 7 bases and J lost 5, with 16 bases in between. CDR3 amino acids: CASRTLLEDEQYF. In DNA form, the CDR3 reads TGCGCCAGCCGAACGCTCCTGGAGGACGAGCAGTACTTC.

This clone has only a few counts. J is TRBJ1-2 and V is TRBV19; possible D gene TRBD1, 5 bases. The germline V gene encodes CDR1 LNHDA and CDR2 SQIVND (reference sequence). With 2 bases removed from V and 2 bases from J, the gap between germline ends came to 12 bases. The CDR3 is 15 amino acids. CDR3 nucleotide sequence: TGTGCCAGTAGTATACCCCTCGGACAAAACTATGGCTACACCTTC. Protein sequence: CASSIPLGQNYGYTF.

This clone occurred a few times. This chain uses TRBV4-3 with TRBJ1-2; no firm D call. V lost 0 bases and J lost 4, with 12 bases in between. CDR3 length: 15 residues. Germline lookup yields CDR1 LGHNA and CDR2 YSLEER. CDR3 in DNA: TGCGCCAGCAGCCAAGATGTGCCCGCCGCCTATGGCTACACCTTC. This encodes CASSQDVPAAYGYTF.

This chain links TRBV29-1 with TRBJ2-4, with D perhaps TRBD1 (7 bases). CDR3 size: 16 residues. The germline gives CDR1 SQVTM, CDR2 ANQGSEA. The germline V and J ends were trimmed by 0 bases and 6 bases, with 18 bases remaining between them. The CDR3 spells CSVEEGGRGLRNIQYF. In DNA form, the CDR3 reads TGCAGCGTTGAAGAGGGAGGTAGGGGGCTTAGAAACATTCAGTACTTC.

V usage is TRBV7-8 and J usage is TRBJ2-3; 10 positions match TRBD2. The CDR3 has 16 residues. Germline loops: CDR1 SGHVS, CDR2 FQNEAQ. Trimming removed 3 bases from V and 1 base from J; junction bases left unmatched: 4. The CDR3 loop is CASSFGLAGGTDTQYF. The CDR3 coding sequence is TGTGCCAGCAGCTTTGGGCTAGCGGGAGGCACAGATACGCAGTATTTT.

V and J are TRBV28 and TRBJ2-5; 11 nucleotides line up with TRBD1. Trimming cost V 3 bases and J 5 bases; bases outside gene matches: 5. The V gene's germline CDR1 is MDHEN and CDR2 SYDVKM. The CDR3 runs 15 residues. The CDR3 is CASSFPGQGEETQYF. CDR3 coding DNA: TGTGCCAGCAGTTTCCCGGGACAGGGGGAGGAGACCCAGTACTTC.

The chain links TRBV4-3 to TRBJ2-2; D is unresolved. V gave up 1 base and J gave up 7 bases, with 10 bases separating them. This CDR3 comprises 14 residues. Germline CDR1 is LGHNA and CDR2 is YSLEER. The CDR3 region is CASSQVLGNGELFF. As DNA, the CDR3 is TGCGCCAGCAGCCAAGTCCTAGGAAACGGGGAGCTGTTTTTT.

The chain employs TRBV19 and TRBJ1-4, with no clear D. CDR3 length: 13 residues. With 6 bases removed from V and 3 bases from J, the gap between germline ends came to 8 bases. Germline CDR1 is LNHDA and CDR2 is SQIVND (reference sequence). Here the CDR3 DNA reads TGTGCCAGTAGGCCGGACCCTAATGAAAAACTGTTTTTT. As protein: CASRPDPNEKLFF.

To note about this clone: The sample carries other DNA sequences with the same CDR3. V and J are TRBV9 and TRBJ2-7; TRBD2 aligns across 8 bases. In germline, CDR1 is SGDLS, CDR2 YYNGEE. The CDR3 spans 14 residues. V trimming: 3 bases; J trimming: 3 bases; junction bases outside the gene matches: 5. CDR3: CASSEGLAGYEQYF. The CDR3, as DNA: TGTGCCAGCAGCGAGGGGCTAGCGGGCTACGAGCAGTACTTC.

The rearrangement uses TRBV24-1 and TRBJ2-3; D is uncertain. This CDR3 has 17 residues. The germline V gene has CDR1 KGHDR and CDR2 SFDVKD. Trimming removed 4 bases at V and 0 bases at J, with 16 bases between. The CDR3 region is CATSDPTDASSTDTQYF. In DNA, the CDR3 is TGTGCCACCAGTGACCCGACGGACGCATCTAGCACAGATACGCAGTATTTT.

J is TRBJ2-3 and V is TRBV7-2; 10 bases are a match to TRBD2. This CDR3 is 17 amino acids long. V trimming: 1 base; J trimming: 0 bases; junction bases outside the gene matches: 4. From germline, CDR1 is SGHTA and CDR2 FQGNSA. The CDR3 DNA follows: TGTGCCAGCAGCTTAGAACTAGCGGGGCGTAGCACAGATACGCAGTATTTT. Translated: CASSLELAGRSTDTQYF.

The rearrangement joins TRBV18 to TRBJ2-2; D may match TRBD1 or TRBD2 (5 bases each). The germline V and J ends were trimmed by 3 bases and 0 bases, with 5 bases remaining between them. The V gene's germline CDR1 is KGHSH and CDR2 LQKENI. The CDR3 is 14 amino acids. Written as DNA, the CDR3 is TGTGCCAGCTCACCGGGACCGAACACCGGGGAGCTGTTTTTT. Translated: CASSPGPNTGELFF.

The chain couples TRBV6-4 to TRBJ2-3, with 11 nucleotides matching TRBD2. CDR3 size: 14 residues. Germline CDR1 is MRHNA and CDR2 is SNTAGT. Trimming at V came to 5 bases and at J to 6 bases, leaving 4 bases not matched to a gene. The CDR3 DNA sequence: TGTGCCAGCAGTCAGACTAGCGGGATGGATACGCAGTATTTT. It translates to CASSQTSGMDTQYF.